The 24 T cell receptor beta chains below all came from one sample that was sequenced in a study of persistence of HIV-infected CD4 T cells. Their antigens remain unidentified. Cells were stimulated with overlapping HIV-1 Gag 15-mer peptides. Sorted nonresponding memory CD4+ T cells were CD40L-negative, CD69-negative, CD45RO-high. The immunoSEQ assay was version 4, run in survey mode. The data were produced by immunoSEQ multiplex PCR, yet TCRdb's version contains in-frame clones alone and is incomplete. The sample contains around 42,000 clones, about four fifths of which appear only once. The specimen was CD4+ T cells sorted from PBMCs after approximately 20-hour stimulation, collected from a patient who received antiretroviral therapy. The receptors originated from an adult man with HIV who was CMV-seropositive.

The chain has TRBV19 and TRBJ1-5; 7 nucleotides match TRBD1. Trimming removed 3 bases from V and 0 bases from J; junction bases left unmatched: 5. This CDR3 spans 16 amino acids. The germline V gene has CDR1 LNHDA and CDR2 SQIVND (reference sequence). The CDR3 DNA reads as TGTGCCAGTAGTATTACAGGGGAAGTTAGCAATCAGCCCCAGCATTTT. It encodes CASSITGEVSNQPQHF. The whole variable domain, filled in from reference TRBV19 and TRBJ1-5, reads DGGITQSPKYLFRKEGQNVTLSCEQNLNHDAMYWYRQDPGQGLRLIYYSQIVNDFQKGDIAEGYSVSREKKESFPLTVTSAQKNPTAFYLCASSITGEVSNQPQHFGDGTRLSIL.

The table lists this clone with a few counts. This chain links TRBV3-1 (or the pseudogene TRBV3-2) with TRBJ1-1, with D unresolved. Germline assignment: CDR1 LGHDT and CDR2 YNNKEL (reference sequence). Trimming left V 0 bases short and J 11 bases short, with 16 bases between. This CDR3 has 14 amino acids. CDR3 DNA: TGTGCCAGCAGCCAAGATCGTAACAGTCTTCTGGCTTTCTTT. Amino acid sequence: CASSQDRNSLLAFF.

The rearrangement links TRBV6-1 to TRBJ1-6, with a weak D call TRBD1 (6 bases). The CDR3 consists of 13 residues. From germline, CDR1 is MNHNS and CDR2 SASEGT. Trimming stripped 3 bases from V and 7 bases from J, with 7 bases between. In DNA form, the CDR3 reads TGTGCCAGCAGTGACACAGGGAATTCACCCCTCCACTTT. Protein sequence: CASSDTGNSPLHF.

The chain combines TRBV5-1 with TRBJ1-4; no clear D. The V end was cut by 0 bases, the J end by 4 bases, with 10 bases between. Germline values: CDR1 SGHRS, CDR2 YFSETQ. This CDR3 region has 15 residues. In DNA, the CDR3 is TGCGCCAGCAGCTTGGACCCGGGCCTTAATGAAAAACTGTTTTTT. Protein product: CASSLDPGLNEKLFF.

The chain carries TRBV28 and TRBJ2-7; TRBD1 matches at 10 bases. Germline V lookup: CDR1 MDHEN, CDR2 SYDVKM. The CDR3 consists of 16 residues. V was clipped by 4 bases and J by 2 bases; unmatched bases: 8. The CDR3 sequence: CASSSLRQGAPYEQYF. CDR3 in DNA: TGTGCCAGCAGTTCCTTACGACAGGGGGCCCCCTACGAGCAGTACTTC. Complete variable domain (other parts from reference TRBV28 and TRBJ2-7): DVKVTQSSRYLVKRTGEKVFLECVQDMDHENMFWYRQDPGLGLRLIYFSYDVKMKEKGDIPEGYSVSREKKERFSLILESASTNQTSMYLCASSSLRQGAPYEQYFGPGTRLTVT.

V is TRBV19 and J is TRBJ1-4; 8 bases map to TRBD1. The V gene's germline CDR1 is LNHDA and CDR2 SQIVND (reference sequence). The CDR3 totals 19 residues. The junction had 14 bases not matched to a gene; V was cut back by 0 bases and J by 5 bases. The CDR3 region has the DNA TGTGCCAGTAGTATAGATCGATCAGCCCATGACAGGGGAAATGAAAAACTGTTTTTT. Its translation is CASSIDRSAHDRGNEKLFF.

CDR3: CSVDLGGDARYEQYF. The DNA for the CDR3 is TGCAGCGTTGACCTGGGAGGGGATGCGCGGTACGAGCAGTACTTC. This chain links TRBV29-1 with TRBJ2-7, with 7 bases that match TRBD2. The germline V gene has CDR1 SQVTM and CDR2 ANQGSEA. J gave up 4 bases and V 3 bases, and 12 bases lay outside the gene matches. CDR3 length equals 15 residues.

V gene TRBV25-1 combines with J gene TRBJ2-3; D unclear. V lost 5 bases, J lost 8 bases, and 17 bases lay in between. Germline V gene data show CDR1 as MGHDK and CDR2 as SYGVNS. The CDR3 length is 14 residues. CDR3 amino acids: CASSPRVNLGTQYF. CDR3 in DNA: TGTGCCAGCAGTCCTCGCGTAAACCTAGGTACGCAGTATTTT.

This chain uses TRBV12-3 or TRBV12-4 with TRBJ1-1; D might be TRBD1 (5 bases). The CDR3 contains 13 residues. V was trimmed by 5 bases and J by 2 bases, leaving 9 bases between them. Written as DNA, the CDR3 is TGTGCCAGCAGTCTGACAGTTAACACTGAAGCTTTCTTT. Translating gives CASSLTVNTEAFF.

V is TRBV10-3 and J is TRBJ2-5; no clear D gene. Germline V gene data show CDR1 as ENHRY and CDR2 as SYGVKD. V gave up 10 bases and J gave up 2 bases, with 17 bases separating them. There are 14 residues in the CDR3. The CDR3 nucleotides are TGTGCCAGTCGGTCCCATCGGTGGCAAGAGACCCAGTACTTC. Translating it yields CASRSHRWQETQYF.

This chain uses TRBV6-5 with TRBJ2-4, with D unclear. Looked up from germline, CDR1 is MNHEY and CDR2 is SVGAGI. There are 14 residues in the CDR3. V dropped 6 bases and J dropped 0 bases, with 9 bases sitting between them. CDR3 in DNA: TGTGCCAGCAGGGCGACACTAGCCAAAAACATTCAGTACTTC. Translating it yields CASRATLAKNIQYF.

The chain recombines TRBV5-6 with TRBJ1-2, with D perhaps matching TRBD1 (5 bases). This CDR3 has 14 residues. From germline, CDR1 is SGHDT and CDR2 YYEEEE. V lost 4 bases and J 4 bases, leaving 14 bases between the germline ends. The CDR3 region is CASSRVVRGYGYTF. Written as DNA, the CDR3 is TGTGCCAGCAGCCGCGTGGTTAGGGGCTATGGCTACACCTTC.

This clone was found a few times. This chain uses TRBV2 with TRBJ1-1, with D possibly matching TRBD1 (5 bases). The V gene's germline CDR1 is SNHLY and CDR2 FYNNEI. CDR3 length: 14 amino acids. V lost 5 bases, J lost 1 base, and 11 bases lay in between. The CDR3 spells CASSSGRQNTEAFF. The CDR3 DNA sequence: TGTGCCAGCAGTTCGGGACGACAGAACACTGAAGCTTTCTTT.

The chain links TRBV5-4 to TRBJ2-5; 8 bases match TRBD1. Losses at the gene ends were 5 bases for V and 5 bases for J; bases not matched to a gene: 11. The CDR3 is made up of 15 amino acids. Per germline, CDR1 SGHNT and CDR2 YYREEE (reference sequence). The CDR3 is CASSTRTGNVETQYF. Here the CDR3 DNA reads TGTGCCAGCAGTACCAGGACAGGGAATGTTGAGACCCAGTACTTC.

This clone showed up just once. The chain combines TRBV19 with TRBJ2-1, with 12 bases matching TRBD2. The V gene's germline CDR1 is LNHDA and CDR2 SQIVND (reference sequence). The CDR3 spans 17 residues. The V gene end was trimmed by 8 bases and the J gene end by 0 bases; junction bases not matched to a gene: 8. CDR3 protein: CASHLAGGQSSYNEQFF. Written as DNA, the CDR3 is TGTGCCAGTCACCTAGCGGGAGGGCAGAGCTCCTACAATGAGCAGTTCTTC.

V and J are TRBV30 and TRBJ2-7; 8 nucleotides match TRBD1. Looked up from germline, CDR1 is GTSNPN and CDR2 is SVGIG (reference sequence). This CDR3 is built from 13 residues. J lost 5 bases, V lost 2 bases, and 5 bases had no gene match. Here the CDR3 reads CAWSRDRLNEQYF. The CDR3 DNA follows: TGTGCCTGGAGTAGGGACAGGTTGAACGAGCAGTACTTC.

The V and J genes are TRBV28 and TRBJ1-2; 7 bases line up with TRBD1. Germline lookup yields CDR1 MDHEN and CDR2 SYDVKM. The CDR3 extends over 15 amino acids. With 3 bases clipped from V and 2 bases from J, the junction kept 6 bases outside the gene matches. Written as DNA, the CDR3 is TGTGCCAGCAGTTTTATGGACAGGCGGAACTATGGCTACACCTTC. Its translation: CASSFMDRRNYGYTF.

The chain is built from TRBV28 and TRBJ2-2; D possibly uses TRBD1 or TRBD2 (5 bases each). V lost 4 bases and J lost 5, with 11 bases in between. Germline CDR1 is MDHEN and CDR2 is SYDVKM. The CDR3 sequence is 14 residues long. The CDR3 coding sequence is TGTGCCAGCAGTTCGGGACGGTGGACCGGGGAGCTGTTTTTT. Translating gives CASSSGRWTGELFF.

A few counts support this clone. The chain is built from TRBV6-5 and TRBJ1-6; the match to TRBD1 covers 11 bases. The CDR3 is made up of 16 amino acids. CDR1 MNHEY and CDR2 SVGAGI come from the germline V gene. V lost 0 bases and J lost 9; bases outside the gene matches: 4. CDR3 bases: TGTGCCAGCAGTTACTCGGGACAGGGGGGAGTTTCACCCCTCCACTTT. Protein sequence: CASSYSGQGGVSPLHF.

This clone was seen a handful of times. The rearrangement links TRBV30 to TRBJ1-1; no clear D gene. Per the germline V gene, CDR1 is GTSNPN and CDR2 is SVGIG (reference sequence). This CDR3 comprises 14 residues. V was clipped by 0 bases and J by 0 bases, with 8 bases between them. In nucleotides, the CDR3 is TGTGCCTGGAGTGTAAGGCAGGTGAACACTGAAGCTTTCTTT. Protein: CAWSVRQVNTEAFF.

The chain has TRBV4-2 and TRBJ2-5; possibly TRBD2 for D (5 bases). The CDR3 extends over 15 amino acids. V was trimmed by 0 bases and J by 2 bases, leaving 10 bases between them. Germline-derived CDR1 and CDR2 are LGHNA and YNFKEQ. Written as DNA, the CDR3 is TGTGCCAGCAGCCAAGATGTGAGGGTTCAAGAGACCCAGTACTTC. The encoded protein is CASSQDVRVQETQYF.

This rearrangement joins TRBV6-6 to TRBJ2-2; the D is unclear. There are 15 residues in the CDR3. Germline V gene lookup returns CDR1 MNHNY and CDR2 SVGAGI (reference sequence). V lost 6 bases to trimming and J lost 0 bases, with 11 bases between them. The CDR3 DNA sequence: TGTGCCAGCAGCTTTGGGATCGCGAACACCGGGGAGCTGTTTTTT. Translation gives CASSFGIANTGELFF.

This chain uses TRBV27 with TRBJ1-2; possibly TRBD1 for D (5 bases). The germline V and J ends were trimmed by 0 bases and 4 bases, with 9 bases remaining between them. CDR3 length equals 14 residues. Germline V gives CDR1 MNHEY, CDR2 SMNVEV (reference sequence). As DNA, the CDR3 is TGTGCCAGCAGTTTATCGGGGGTTTCCTATGGCTACACCTTC. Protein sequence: CASSLSGVSYGYTF.

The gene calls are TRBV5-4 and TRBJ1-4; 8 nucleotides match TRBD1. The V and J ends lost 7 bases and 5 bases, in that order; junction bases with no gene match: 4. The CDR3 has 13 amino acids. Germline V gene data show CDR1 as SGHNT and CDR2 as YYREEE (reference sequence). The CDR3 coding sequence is TGTGCCAGCCGACAGGGGAGGAATGAAAAACTGTTTTTT. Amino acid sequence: CASRQGRNEKLFF. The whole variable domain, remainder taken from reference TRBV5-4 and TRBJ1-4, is ETGVTQSPTHLIKTRGQQVTLRCSSQSGHNTVSWYQQALGQGPQFIFQYYREEENGRGNFPPRFSGLQFPNYSSELNVNALELDDSALYLCASRQGRNEKLFFGSGTQLSVL.